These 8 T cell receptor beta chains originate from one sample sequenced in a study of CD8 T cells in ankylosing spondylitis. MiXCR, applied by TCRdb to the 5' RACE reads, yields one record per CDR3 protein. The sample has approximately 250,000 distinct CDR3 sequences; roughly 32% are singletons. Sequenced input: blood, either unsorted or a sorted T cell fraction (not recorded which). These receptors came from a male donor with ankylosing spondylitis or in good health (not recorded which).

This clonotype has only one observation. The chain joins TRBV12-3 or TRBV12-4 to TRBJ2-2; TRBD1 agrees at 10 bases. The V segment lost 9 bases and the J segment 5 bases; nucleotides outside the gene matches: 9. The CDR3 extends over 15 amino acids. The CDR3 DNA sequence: TGTGCCAGTTTTACCGGGACAGGGGTAACCGGGGAGCTGTTTTTT. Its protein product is CASFTGTGVTGELFF.

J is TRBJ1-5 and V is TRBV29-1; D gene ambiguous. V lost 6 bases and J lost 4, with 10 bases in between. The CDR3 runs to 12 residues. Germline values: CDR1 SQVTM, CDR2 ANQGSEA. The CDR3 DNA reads TGCAGCGTAAGAGACAATAATCAGCCCCAGCATTTT. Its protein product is CSVRDNNQPQHF.

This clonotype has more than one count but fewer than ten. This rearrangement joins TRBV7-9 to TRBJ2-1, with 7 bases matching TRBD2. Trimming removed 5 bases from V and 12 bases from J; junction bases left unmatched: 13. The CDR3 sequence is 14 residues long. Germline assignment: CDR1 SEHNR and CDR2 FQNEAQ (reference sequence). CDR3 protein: CASSLSSGGFGQFF. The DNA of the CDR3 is TGTGCCAGCAGCCTCTCCTCGGGGGGTTTTGGGCAGTTCTTC.

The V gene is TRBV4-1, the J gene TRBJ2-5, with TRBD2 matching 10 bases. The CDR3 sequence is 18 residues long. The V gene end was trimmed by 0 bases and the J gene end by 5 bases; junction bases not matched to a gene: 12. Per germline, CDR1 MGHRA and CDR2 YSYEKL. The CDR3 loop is CASSQDPALAGGQETQYF. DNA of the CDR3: TGCGCCAGCAGCCAAGATCCGGCGTTAGCGGGGGGACAGGAGACCCAGTACTTC.

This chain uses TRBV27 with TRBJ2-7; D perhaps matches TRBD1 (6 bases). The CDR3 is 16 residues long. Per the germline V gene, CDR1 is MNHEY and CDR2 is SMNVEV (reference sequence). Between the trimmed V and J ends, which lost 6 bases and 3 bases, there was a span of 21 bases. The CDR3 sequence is CASSGTQVSSRYEQYF. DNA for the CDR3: TGTGCCAGCAGCGGGACACAGGTATCTTCCCGCTACGAGCAGTACTTC.

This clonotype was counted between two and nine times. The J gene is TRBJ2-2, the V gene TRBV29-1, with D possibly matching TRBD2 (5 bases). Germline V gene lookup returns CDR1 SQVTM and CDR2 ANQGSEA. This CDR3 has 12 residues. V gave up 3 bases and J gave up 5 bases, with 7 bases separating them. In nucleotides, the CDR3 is TGCAGCGTTGAGTGGAGGACCGGGGAGCTGTTTTTT. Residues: CSVEWRTGELFF.

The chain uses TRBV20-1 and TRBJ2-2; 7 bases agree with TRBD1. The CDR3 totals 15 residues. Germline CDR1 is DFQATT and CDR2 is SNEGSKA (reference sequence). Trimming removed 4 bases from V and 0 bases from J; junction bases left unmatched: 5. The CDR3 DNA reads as TGCAGTGCTATTAGGGGACAGACGAACACCGGGGAGCTGTTTTTT. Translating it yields CSAIRGQTNTGELFF.

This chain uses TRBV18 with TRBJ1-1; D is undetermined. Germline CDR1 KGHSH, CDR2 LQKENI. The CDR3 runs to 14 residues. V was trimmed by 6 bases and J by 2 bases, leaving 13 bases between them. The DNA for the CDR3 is TGTGCCAGCTCCTCGATAAAAGCTAACACTGAAGCTTTCTTT. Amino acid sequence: CASSSIKANTEAFF.